These 25 T cell receptor beta chains originate from one sample sequenced in a study of T-cell memory formation after mild COVID-19. TCRdb redid the calling of the 5' RACE reads with MiXCR, one entry per CDR3 protein. The data contain hundreds of thousands of distinct CDR3 sequences, less than 25% of them seen just once; the ten biggest clones take up about 8.2%. Sequences were obtained from PBMCs or a T cell subset sorted from them (not recorded which). These TCRs come from an adult woman who had mild COVID-19 (a few samples of this study predate the infection). Cell type and time point are not known.

CDR3 nucleotide sequence: TGTGCCAGCAGCGTAGAGTGGGGCACAGATACGCAGTATTTT. Its protein is CASSVEWGTDTQYF. V usage is TRBV9 and J usage is TRBJ2-3; D not resolved. The CDR3 is made up of 14 amino acids. The germline gives CDR1 SGDLS, CDR2 YYNGEE. With 0 bases removed from V and 1 base from J, the gap between germline ends came to 6 bases. Full variable domain (remainder filled in from reference TRBV9 and TRBJ2-3): DSGVTQTPKHLITATGQRVTLRCSPRSGDLSVYWYQQSLDQGLQFLIQYYNGEERAKGNILERFSAQQFPDLHSELNLSSLELGDSALYFCASSVEWGTDTQYFGPGTRLTVL.

The chain carries TRBV7-9 and TRBJ2-2; 11 nucleotides align to TRBD2. CDR1 is SEHNR, CDR2 FQNEAQ, per germline (reference sequence). This CDR3 has 16 amino acids. Trimming cost V 6 bases and J 5 bases; bases outside gene matches: 8. The CDR3 sequence: CASRLPGLAETGELFF. Written as DNA, the CDR3 is TGTGCCAGCAGGCTTCCGGGACTAGCGGAAACCGGGGAGCTGTTTTTT.

The chain joins TRBV10-3 to TRBJ2-7; D ambiguous. Germline-derived CDR1 and CDR2 are ENHRY and SYGVKD. Deletions cut 6 bases from V and 2 bases from J, with 14 bases between. The CDR3 sequence is 14 residues long. The CDR3 loop reads CAISSRLEAYEQYF. Written as DNA, the CDR3 is TGTGCCATCAGCTCTCGCCTAGAAGCCTACGAGCAGTACTTC.

The rearrangement joins TRBV6-5 to TRBJ2-7; no reliable D call. The ends were cut back, 8 bases at V and 0 bases at J, with 11 bases in the middle. The CDR3 sequence is 13 residues long. Germline V gene data show CDR1 as MNHEY and CDR2 as SVGAGI. Here the CDR3 reads CASALGSSYEQYF. CDR3 DNA: TGTGCCAGCGCGCTAGGGTCCTCCTACGAGCAGTACTTC.

This clonotype was seen a few times. The V call is TRBV7-9, the J call TRBJ1-4, with D perhaps matching TRBD1 (5 bases). V was shortened by 6 bases and J by 6 bases, with 11 bases between the two germline ends. Germline lookup yields CDR1 SEHNR and CDR2 FQNEAQ (reference sequence). This CDR3 contains 13 residues. The CDR3 region is CASRSGGDEKLFF. The CDR3 nucleotides are TGTGCCAGCAGGAGCGGGGGAGATGAAAAACTGTTTTTT.

This rearrangement joins TRBV7-9 to TRBJ2-7, with 11 bases matching TRBD1. The J segment lost 2 bases and the V segment lost 6 bases, leaving 15 bases of the junction unmatched. Germline values: CDR1 SEHNR, CDR2 FQNEAQ (reference sequence). The CDR3 length is 18 residues. CDR3 bases: TGTGCCAGCAGTCGATGGACAGGGGGCCGTTTTCGCACCTACGAGCAGTACTTC. Translated, it gives CASSRWTGGRFRTYEQYF.

V gene TRBV7-9 combines with J gene TRBJ2-7, with 7 bases aligning to TRBD2. From germline, CDR1 is SEHNR and CDR2 FQNEAQ (reference sequence). The CDR3 contains 16 residues. The V segment lost 5 bases and the J segment 0 bases; nucleotides outside the gene matches: 10. The DNA of the CDR3 is TGTGCCAGCAGCCCCAAGATGGGAGGGAGCTCCTACGAGCAGTACTTC. It codes for CASSPKMGGSSYEQYF.

This clonotype was recorded a few times. The CDR3 is CASSSDISYEQYF. CDR3 nucleotide sequence: TGCGCCAGCAGCTCTGACATTTCCTACGAGCAGTACTTC. V and J are TRBV5-1 and TRBJ2-7; D is unclear. Germline values: CDR1 SGHRS, CDR2 YFSETQ. There are 13 residues in the CDR3. Trimming removed 3 bases at V and 1 base at J, with 8 bases between.

The CDR3 nucleotides are TGCGCCAGCAGCCAACCCCGGGGCCAACAAGAGACCCAGTACTTC. Translation gives CASSQPRGQQETQYF. V gene TRBV5-1 combines with J gene TRBJ2-5, with D perhaps assigned TRBD1 or TRBD2 (5 bases each). The V and J ends lost 4 bases and 2 bases respectively, with 15 bases between them. Germline V gene data show CDR1 as SGHRS and CDR2 as YFSETQ. The CDR3 consists of 15 residues.

The rearrangement uses TRBV6-5 and TRBJ2-5; 13 bases agree with TRBD2. The CDR3 has 16 amino acids. Germline V lookup: CDR1 MNHEY, CDR2 SVGAGI. V was clipped by 6 bases and J by 7 bases; unmatched bases: 11. CDR3 protein: CASSRTGTSGAGTQYF. CDR3 coding DNA: TGTGCCAGCAGCCGAACCGGGACTAGCGGGGCCGGGACCCAGTACTTC.

This chain connects TRBV15 to TRBJ1-1, with 7 bases that match TRBD1. Unmatched junction bases numbered 7, after V lost 1 base and J lost 5 bases. This CDR3 is 15 amino acids long. CDR1 is LNHNV, CDR2 YYDKDF, per germline (reference sequence). This CDR3 is CATSRVWSGGTEAFF. In DNA, the CDR3 is TGTGCCACCAGCAGAGTGTGGTCAGGGGGAACTGAAGCTTTCTTT.

The rearrangement links TRBV3-1 to TRBJ2-1; possibly TRBD2 for D (6 bases). CDR1 and CDR2 from the germline V gene are LGHDT and YNNKEL (reference sequence). Trimming removed 2 bases from V and 9 bases from J, with 14 bases in between. The CDR3 covers 14 residues. The CDR3 DNA follows: TGTGCCAGCAGCCAACGAACTAGCTTCGGTGAGCAGTTCTTC. Protein product: CASSQRTSFGEQFF.

There are a few counts of this clonotype. V usage is TRBV5-1 and J usage is TRBJ1-1; D might be TRBD1 (6 bases). CDR1 SGHRS and CDR2 YFSETQ come from the germline V gene. The V gene lost 0 bases and the J gene lost 4 bases, with 10 bases spanning the gap. The CDR3 is 14 amino acids. The CDR3 DNA reads TGCGCCAGCAGCTTGGCAGGGGAAGGCACTGAAGCTTTCTTT. Amino acid sequence: CASSLAGEGTEAFF.

The V gene is TRBV12-3 or TRBV12-4, the J gene TRBJ2-7; D may be TRBD2 (6 bases). V was pared by 6 bases and J by 2 bases, with 14 bases between. There are 14 residues in the CDR3. CDR3 coding DNA: TGTGCCAGCAGCCCGAATGGAGGGGCCTACGAGCAGTACTTC. Its protein product is CASSPNGGAYEQYF.

The chain links TRBV2 to TRBJ1-5; 8 nucleotides agree with TRBD1. V was clipped by 6 bases and J by 2 bases; unmatched bases: 6. Germline CDR1 and CDR2: SNHLY and FYNNEI. There are 15 residues in the CDR3. CDR3 nucleotide sequence: TGTGCCAGCAGCCGACAGGGGTCGGGCAATCAGCCCCAGCATTTT. Translating gives CASSRQGSGNQPQHF.

This clonotype was found a few times. V is TRBV6-5 and J is TRBJ1-1; D is unresolved. The CDR3 totals 13 residues. V was shortened by 7 bases and J by 5 bases, with 14 bases between the two germline ends. Germline V gives CDR1 MNHEY, CDR2 SVGAGI. CDR3 amino acids: CASTFGVQTEAFF. The CDR3 bases are TGTGCCAGCACCTTCGGGGTTCAAACTGAAGCTTTCTTT.

The gene calls are TRBV12-3 or TRBV12-4 and TRBJ1-3, with TRBD1 matching over 8 bases. CDR3 size: 17 residues. Losses at the gene ends were 5 bases for V and 1 base for J; bases not matched to a gene: 10. The CDR3 DNA sequence: TGTGCCAGCAGTCCTCGGACAGGGAGTAAGTCTGGAAACACCATATATTTT. Translated, it gives CASSPRTGSKSGNTIYF.

In regard to this clonotype: This may arise from a read error, as a much more abundant clone is one base away. The V call is TRBV7-9, the J call TRBJ2-1, with D possibly matching TRBD2 (7 bases). The CDR3 contains 16 residues. With 5 bases removed from V and 7 bases from J, the gap between germline ends came to 21 bases. CDR1 SEHNR and CDR2 FQNEAQ come from the germline V gene (reference sequence). The chain's CDR3 is CASSLGLGGGRNEQFF. As DNA, the CDR3 is TGTGCCAGCAGCCTCGGACTAGGGGGAGGAAGGAATGAGCAGTTCTTC.

The rearrangement uses TRBV10-3 and TRBJ2-7; D is uncertain. The CDR3 has 13 amino acids. Looked up from germline, CDR1 is ENHRY and CDR2 is SYGVKD. Trimming removed 0 bases at V and 9 bases at J, with 12 bases between. CDR3 DNA sequence: TGTGCCATCAGTGAGTCAGACCAGACGGGGCAGTACTTC. Translation: CAISESDQTGQYF.

In this sample, this clonotype turned up a few times. CDR3 amino acids: CASSSFRSANTEAFF. The CDR3 DNA reads TGTGCCAGCAGTTCCTTCAGGAGCGCGAACACTGAAGCTTTCTTT. The chain employs TRBV12-3 or TRBV12-4 and TRBJ1-1; D is unclear. The CDR3 covers 15 residues. The V gene lost 4 bases and the J gene lost 1 base, with 13 bases spanning the gap.

In this sample, this clonotype turned up a few times. V usage is TRBV2 and J usage is TRBJ1-1; D not certain. Germline values: CDR1 SNHLY, CDR2 FYNNEI. Trimming took 7 bases from V and 0 from J, leaving 12 bases between them. The CDR3 is made up of 14 amino acids. CDR3 region: CASKGLGMNTEAFF. The CDR3 nucleotides read TGTGCCAGCAAAGGCCTTGGGATGAACACTGAAGCTTTCTTT. The variable domain in full, with the rest retrieved from reference TRBV2 and TRBJ1-1, is EPEVTQTPSHQVTQMGQEVILRCVPISNHLYFYWYRQILGQKVEFLVSFYNNEISEKSEIFDDQFSVERPDGSNFTLKIRSTKLEDSAMYFCASKGLGMNTEAFFGQGTRLTVV.

This sequence joins TRBV19 and TRBJ1-2; possibly TRBD1 for D (6 bases). The germline V gene has CDR1 LNHDA and CDR2 SQIVND (reference sequence). The CDR3 extends over 13 amino acids. V was clipped by 3 bases and J by 8 bases, with 13 bases between them. Written as DNA, the CDR3 is TGTGCCAGTAGTATCCCGACAGGTCGGGGCTACACCTTC. It codes for CASSIPTGRGYTF.

The table lists this clonotype with a few counts. The CDR3 DNA sequence: TGTGCCAGCAGTTCCGGGATACGAAGTGAAAAACTGTTTTTT. Translation: CASSSGIRSEKLFF. This chain joins TRBV12-3 or TRBV12-4 and TRBJ1-4; D gene ambiguous. The germline V and J ends were trimmed by 4 bases and 7 bases, with 13 bases remaining between them. The CDR3 has 14 residues.

The DNA of the CDR3 is TGTGCCAGCAGCTTTACGACAGGGGGCGGCACTGAAGCTTTCTTT. It codes for CASSFTTGGGTEAFF. V and J are TRBV7-2 and TRBJ1-1; 10 bases line up with TRBD1. V shed 3 bases and J 4 bases; nucleotides not matched to a gene: 5. Germline V gene lookup returns CDR1 SGHTA and CDR2 FQGNSA. The CDR3 is made up of 15 amino acids.

The rearrangement uses TRBV6-2 or TRBV6-3 and TRBJ2-2, with 8 bases aligning to TRBD2. CDR3 length: 15 residues. Unmatched junction bases numbered 11, after V lost 10 bases and J lost 4 bases. CDR1 is MNHEY and CDR2 is SVGEGT in the germline V gene. The CDR3 nucleotides read TGTGCCACCACGCGGACTAGCAGATCCACCGGGGAGCTGTTTTTT. It translates to CATTRTSRSTGELFF.